A single count supports the clone carrying this TCR beta chain. Its antigen is not identified. The source of the sample is a study of shared clonotypes between healthy human individuals. Study findings and constraints: Generally, estimated richness proved larger in naive subsets than it did in memory subsets. The study found roughly 5% of naive CD4 clonotypes shared across a handful of donors.

Several immunoSEQ plates held equal portions of the genomic DNA taken from each subset. Generated by immunoSEQ multiplex PCR, the TCRdb table keeps only in-frame clones and is missing some. This table holds about 2 million clones, over 85% found once. The ends were cut back, 1 base at V and 0 bases at J, with 22 bases in the middle. CDR1 and CDR2 (germline): SGHDN, FVKESK. There are 20 residues in the CDR3. This TCR derives from a man aged 18 to 29 in good health. The chain carries TRBV14 and TRBJ1-3; perhaps TRBD1 as D (6 bases). The source material was naive CD4+ T cells sorted from blood. Noted subset: CD45RA+ positively selected. CDR3 coding DNA: TGTGCCAGCAGCCAAGGGTTCCTTAAAGGACAGCCCTTCTCTGGAAACACCATATATTTT. As protein: CASSQGFLKGQPFSGNTIYF.